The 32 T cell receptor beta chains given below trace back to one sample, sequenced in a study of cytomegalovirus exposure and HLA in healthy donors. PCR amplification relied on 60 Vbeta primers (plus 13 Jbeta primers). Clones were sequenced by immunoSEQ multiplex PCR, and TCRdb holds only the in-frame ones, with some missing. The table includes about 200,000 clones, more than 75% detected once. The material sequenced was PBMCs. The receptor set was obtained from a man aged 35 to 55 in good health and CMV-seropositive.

The CDR3 bases are TGTGCCAGCAGTGAAAGGGCCCGACAGGTGGTCGGCGAAAAACTGTTTTTT. It specifies CASSERARQVVGEKLFF. The V gene is TRBV6-1, the J gene TRBJ1-4; a possible D gene is TRBD1 (6 bases). V shed 2 bases and J shed 8 bases, with 21 bases lying between them. CDR3 length: 17 residues. Germline V gene data show CDR1 as MNHNS and CDR2 as SASEGT.

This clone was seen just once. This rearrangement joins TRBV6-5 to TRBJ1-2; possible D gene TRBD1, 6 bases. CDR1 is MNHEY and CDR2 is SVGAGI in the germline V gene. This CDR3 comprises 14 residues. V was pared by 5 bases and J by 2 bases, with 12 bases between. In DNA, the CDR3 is TGTGCCAGCAGTACCACAGGGCTCAACTATGGCTACACCTTC. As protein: CASSTTGLNYGYTF.

The CDR3 nucleotides read TGCAGCGTTGAAAGGGGGGGCACCTCTAGCTACACCTTC. This translates into CSVERGGTSSYTF. The rearrangement joins TRBV29-1 to TRBJ1-2, with D possibly being TRBD1 (6 bases). The length of the CDR3 is 13 residues. Germline V CDR1 and CDR2: SQVTM, ANQGSEA. The V end was cut by 2 bases, the J end by 9 bases, with 16 bases between.

CDR3 DNA: TGTGCCAGCAGTACCCTAGGGCGGGAAGGAGCCTACGAGCAGTACTTC. Its protein product is CASSTLGREGAYEQYF. The rearrangement uses TRBV2 and TRBJ2-7; a possible D gene is TRBD2 (6 bases). Germline values: CDR1 SNHLY, CDR2 FYNNEI. This CDR3 region has 16 residues. V dropped 5 bases and J dropped 2 bases, with 19 bases sitting between them.

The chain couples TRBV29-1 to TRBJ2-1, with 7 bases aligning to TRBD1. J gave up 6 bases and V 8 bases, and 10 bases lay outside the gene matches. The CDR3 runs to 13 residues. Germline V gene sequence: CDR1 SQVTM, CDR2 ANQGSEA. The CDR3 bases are TGCAGCACCCGACAGGGTGGGGTCAATGAGCAGTTCTTC. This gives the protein CSTRQGGVNEQFF.

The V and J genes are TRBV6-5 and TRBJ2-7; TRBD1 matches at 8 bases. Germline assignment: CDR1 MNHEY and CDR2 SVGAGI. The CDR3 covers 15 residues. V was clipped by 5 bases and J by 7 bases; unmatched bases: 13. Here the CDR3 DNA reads TGTGCCAGCAGTCTTCGCCCGGGACAGGTAAGGGAGCAGTACTTC. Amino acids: CASSLRPGQVREQYF.

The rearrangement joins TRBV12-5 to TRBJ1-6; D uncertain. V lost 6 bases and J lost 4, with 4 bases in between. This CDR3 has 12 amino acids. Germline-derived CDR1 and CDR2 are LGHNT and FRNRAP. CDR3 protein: CASGLYNSPLHF. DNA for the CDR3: TGTGCTAGTGGCCTTTATAATTCACCCCTCCACTTT.

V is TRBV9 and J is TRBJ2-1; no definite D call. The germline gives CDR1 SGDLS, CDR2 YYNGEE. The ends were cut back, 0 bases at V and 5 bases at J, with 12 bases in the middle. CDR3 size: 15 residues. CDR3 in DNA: TGTGCCAGCAGCGTAGCTCCCCAAAGCGACAATGAGCAGTTCTTC. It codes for CASSVAPQSDNEQFF.

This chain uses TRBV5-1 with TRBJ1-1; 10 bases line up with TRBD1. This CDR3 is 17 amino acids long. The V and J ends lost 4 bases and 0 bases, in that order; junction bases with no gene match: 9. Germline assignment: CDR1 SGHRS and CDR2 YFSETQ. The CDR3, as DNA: TGCGCCAGCAGCCTAGGGACAGGGGCTCACATGAACACTGAAGCTTTCTTT. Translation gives CASSLGTGAHMNTEAFF.

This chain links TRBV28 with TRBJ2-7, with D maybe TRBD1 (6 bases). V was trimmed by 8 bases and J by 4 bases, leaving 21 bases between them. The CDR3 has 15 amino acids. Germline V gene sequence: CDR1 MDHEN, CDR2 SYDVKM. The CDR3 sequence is CASGGRVTTKYEQYF. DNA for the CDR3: TGTGCCAGCGGGGGCCGGGTGACAACCAAATACGAGCAGTACTTC.

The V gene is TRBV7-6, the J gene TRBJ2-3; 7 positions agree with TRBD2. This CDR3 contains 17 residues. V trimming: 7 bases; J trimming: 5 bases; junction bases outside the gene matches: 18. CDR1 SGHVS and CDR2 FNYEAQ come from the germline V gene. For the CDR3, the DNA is TGTGCCAGCACCGCAAGTGGGGCGGTGGGGGGGGGAGATACGCAGTATTTT. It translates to CASTASGAVGGGDTQYF.

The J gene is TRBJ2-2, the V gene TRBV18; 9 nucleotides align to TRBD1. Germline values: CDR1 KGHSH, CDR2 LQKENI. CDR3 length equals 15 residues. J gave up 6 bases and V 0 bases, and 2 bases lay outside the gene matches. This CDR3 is CASSPPRTGAGELFF. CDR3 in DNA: TGTGCCAGCTCACCACCGAGGACAGGGGCCGGGGAGCTGTTTTTT.

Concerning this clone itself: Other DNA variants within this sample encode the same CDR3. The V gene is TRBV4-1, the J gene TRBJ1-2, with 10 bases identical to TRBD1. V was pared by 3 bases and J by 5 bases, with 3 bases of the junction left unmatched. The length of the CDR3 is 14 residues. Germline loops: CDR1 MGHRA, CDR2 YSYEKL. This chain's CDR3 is CASSHGTGAYGYTF. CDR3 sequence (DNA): TGCGCCAGCAGCCACGGGACAGGGGCATATGGCTACACCTTC.

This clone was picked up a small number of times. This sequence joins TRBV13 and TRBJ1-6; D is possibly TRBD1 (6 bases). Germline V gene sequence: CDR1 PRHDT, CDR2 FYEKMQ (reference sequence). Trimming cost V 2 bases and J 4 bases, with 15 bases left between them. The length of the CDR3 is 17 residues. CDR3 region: CASSLQGHTIYNSPLHF. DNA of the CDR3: TGTGCCAGCAGCTTACAGGGACACACAATTTATAATTCACCCCTCCACTTT.

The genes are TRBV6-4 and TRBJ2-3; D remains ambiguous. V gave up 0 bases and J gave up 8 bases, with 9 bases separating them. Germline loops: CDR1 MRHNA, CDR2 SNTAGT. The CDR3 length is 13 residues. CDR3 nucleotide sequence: TGTGCCAGCAGTGACTCTTGGTCCGGTACGCAGTATTTT. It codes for CASSDSWSGTQYF.

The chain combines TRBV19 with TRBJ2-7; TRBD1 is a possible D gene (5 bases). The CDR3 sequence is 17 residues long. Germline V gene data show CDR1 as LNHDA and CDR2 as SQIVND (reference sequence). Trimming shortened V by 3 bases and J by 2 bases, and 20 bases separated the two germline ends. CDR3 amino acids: CASSMRQNPYLTYEQYF. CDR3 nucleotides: TGTGCCAGTAGTATGCGACAGAACCCTTACCTTACCTACGAGCAGTACTTC.

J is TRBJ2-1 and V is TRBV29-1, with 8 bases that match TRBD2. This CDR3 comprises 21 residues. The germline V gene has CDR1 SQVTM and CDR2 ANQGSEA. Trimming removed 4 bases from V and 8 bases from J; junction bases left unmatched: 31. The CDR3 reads CSVGGTNLGEELSMRGDEQFF. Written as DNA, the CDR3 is TGCAGCGTTGGAGGGACTAATTTGGGGGAGGAACTATCTATGCGGGGGGATGAGCAGTTCTTC.

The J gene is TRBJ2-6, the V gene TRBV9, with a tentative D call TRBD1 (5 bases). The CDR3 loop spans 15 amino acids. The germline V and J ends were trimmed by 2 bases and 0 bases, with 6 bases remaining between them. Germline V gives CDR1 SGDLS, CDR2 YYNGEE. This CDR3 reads CASSVQGSGANVLTF. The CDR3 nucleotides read TGTGCCAGCAGCGTTCAGGGCTCTGGGGCCAACGTCCTGACTTTC.

Here the CDR3 reads CAAGTGINYGYTF. The CDR3 DNA is TGTGCGGCCGGGACAGGTATCAATTATGGCTACACCTTC. The chain uses TRBV28 and TRBJ1-2; TRBD1 agrees at 8 bases. The CDR3 sequence is 13 residues long. The germline V gene has CDR1 MDHEN and CDR2 SYDVKM.

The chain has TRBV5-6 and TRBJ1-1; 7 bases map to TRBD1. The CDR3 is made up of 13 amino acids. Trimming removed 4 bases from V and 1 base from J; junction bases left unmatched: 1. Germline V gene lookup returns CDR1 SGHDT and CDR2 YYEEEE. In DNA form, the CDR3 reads TGTGCCAGCAGCCGACAGGGGAACACTGAAGCTTTCTTT. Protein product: CASSRQGNTEAFF. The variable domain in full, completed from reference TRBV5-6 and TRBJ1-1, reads DAGVTQSPTHLIKTRGQQVTLRCSPKSGHDTVSWYQQALGQGPQFIFQYYEEEERQRGNFPDRFSGHQFPNYSSELNVNALLLGDSALYLCASSRQGNTEAFFGQGTRLTVV.

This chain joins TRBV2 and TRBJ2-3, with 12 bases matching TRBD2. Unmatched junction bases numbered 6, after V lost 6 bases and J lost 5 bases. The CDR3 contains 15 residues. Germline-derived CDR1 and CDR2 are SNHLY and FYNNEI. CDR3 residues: CASSQTSGGIDTQYF. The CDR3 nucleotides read TGTGCCAGCAGCCAAACTAGCGGGGGGATAGATACGCAGTATTTT.

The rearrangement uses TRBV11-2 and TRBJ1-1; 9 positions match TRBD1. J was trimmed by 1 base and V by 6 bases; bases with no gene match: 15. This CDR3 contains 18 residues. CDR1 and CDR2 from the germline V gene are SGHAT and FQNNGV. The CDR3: CASSPSSGQGSWNTEAFF. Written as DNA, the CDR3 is TGTGCCAGCAGTCCATCCTCGGGACAGGGCTCCTGGAACACTGAAGCTTTCTTT.

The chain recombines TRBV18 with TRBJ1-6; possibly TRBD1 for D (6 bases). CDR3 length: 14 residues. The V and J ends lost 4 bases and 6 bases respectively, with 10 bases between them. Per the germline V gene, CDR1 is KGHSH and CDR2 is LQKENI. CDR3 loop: CASSRQETNSPLHF. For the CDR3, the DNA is TGTGCCAGCTCACGACAGGAAACTAATTCACCCCTCCACTTT.

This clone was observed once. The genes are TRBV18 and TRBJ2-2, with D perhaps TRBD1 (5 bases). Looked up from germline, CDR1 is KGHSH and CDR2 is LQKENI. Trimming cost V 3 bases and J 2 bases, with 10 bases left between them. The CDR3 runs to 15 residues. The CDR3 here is CASSPRTTNTGELFF. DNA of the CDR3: TGTGCCAGCTCACCCCGGACAACCAACACCGGGGAGCTGTTTTTT.

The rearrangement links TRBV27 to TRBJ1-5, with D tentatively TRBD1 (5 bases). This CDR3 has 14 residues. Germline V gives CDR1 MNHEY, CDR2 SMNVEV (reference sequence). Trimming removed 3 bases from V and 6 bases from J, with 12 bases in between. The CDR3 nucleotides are TGTGCCAGCAGTTTTAGGAGGGACGGTCAGCCCCAGCATTTT. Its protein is CASSFRRDGQPQHF.

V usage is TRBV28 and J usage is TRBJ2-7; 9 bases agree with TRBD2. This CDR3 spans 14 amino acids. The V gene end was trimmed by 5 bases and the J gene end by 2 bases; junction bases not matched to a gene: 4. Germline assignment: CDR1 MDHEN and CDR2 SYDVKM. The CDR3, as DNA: TGTGCCAGCAGTCCGTGGACTAGCGCCTACGAGCAGTACTTC. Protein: CASSPWTSAYEQYF.

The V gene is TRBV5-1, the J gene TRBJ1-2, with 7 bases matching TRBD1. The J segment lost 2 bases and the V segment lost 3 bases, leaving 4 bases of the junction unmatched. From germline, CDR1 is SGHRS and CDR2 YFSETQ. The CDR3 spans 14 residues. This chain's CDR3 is CASSSGTVNYGYTF. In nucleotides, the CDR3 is TGCGCCAGCAGCTCTGGGACAGTCAACTATGGCTACACCTTC.

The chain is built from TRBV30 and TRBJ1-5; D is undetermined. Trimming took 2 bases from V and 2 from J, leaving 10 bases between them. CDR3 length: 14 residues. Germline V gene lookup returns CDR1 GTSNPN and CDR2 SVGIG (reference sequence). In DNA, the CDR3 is TGTGCCTGGAGTCTCACTATGGGCAATCAGCCCCAGCATTTT. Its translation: CAWSLTMGNQPQHF.

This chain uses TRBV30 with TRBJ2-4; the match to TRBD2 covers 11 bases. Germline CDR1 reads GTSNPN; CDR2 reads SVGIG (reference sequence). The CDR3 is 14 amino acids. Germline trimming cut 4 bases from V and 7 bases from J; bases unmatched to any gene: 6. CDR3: CAWTPPSGGNIQYF. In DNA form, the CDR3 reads TGTGCCTGGACCCCCCCTAGCGGGGGGAACATTCAGTACTTC.

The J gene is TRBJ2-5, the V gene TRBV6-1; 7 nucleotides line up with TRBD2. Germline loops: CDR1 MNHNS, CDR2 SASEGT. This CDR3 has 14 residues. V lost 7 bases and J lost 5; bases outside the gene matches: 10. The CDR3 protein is CASTEGFGGETQYF. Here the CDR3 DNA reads TGTGCCAGCACCGAGGGTTTCGGGGGGGAGACCCAGTACTTC.

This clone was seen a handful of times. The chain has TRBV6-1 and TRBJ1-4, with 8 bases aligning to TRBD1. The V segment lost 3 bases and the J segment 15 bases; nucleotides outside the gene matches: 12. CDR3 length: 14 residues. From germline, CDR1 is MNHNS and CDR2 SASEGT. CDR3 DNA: TGTGCCAGCAGTGAGGGACAGGCGCCCTCGGAATTGTTTTTT. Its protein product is CASSEGQAPSELFF.

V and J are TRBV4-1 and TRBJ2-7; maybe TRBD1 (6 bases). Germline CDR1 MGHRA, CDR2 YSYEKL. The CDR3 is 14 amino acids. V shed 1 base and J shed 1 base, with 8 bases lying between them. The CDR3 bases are TGCGCCAGCAGCCAAGGTCAGGGGTCCTACGAGCAGTACTTC. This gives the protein CASSQGQGSYEQYF.